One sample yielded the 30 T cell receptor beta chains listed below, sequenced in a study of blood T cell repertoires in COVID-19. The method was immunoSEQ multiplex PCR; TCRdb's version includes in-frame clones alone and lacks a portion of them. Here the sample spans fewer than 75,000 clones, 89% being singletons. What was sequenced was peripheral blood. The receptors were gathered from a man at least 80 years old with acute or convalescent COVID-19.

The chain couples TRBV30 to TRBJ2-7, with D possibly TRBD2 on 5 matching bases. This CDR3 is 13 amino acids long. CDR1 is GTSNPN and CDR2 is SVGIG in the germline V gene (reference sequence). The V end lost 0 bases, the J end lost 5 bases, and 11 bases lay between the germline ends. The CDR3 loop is CAWSVLRGNEQYF. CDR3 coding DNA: TGTGCCTGGAGTGTACTCCGGGGTAACGAGCAGTACTTC.

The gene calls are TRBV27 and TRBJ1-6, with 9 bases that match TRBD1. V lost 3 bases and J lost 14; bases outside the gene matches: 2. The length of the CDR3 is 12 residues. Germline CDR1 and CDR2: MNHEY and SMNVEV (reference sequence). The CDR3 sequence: CASSFRDRALHF. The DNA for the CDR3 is TGTGCCAGCAGTTTCAGGGACAGGGCCCTCCACTTT.

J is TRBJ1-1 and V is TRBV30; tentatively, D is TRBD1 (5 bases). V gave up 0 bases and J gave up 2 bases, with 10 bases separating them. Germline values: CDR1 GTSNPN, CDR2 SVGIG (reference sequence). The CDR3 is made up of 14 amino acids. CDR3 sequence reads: CAWSVWGGNTEAFF. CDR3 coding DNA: TGTGCCTGGAGTGTATGGGGCGGAAACACTGAAGCTTTCTTT.

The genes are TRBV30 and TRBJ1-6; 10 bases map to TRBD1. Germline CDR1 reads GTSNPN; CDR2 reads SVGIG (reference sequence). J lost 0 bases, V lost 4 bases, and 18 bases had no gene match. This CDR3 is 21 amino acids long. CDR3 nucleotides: TGTGCCTGGACAGACAGGGGGCCTACTTCAATCATGAGCTCCTATAATTCACCCCTCCACTTT. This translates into CAWTDRGPTSIMSSYNSPLHF.

The DNA for the CDR3 is TGTGCCAGCATGGGACTGCTAGACTATGGGGTCATATATTTT. Amino acids: CASMGLLDYGVIYF. J is TRBJ1-3 and V is TRBV6-5; D possibly corresponds to TRBD1 (5 bases). The germline V gene has CDR1 MNHEY and CDR2 SVGAGI. V lost 7 bases, J lost 12 bases, and 22 bases lay in between. CDR3 length equals 14 residues.

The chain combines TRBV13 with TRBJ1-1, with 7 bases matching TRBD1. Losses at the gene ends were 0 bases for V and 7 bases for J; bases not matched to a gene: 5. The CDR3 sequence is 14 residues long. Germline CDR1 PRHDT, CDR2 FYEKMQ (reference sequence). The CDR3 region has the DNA TGTGCCAGCAGCTTAGGGGCAGGGGGGAATGAAGCTTTCTTT. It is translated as CASSLGAGGNEAFF.

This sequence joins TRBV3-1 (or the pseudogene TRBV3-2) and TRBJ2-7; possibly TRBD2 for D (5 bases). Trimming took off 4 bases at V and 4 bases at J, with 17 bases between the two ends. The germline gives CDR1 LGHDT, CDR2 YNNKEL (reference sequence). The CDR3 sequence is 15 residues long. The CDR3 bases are TGTGCCAGCAGCCCGACCGGGGAGACAAGGTACGAGCAGTACTTC. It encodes CASSPTGETRYEQYF.

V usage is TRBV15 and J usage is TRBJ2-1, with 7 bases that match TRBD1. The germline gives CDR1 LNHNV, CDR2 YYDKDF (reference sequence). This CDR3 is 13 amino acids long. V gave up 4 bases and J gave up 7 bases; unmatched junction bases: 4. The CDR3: CATSTGQLNEQFF. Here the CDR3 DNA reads TGTGCCACCAGCACGGGACAGCTAAATGAGCAGTTCTTC.

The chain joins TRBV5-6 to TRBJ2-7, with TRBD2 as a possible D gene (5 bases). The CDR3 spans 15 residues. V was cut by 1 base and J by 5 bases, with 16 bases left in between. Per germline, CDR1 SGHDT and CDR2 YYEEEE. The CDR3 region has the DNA TGTGCCAGCAGCTTGCTAGGGAGTTCCCCTGACGAGCAGTACTTC. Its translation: CASSLLGSSPDEQYF.

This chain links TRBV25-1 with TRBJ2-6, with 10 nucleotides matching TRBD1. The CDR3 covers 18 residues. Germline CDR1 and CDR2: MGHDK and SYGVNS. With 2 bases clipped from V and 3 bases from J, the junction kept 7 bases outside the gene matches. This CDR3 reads CASSEPRQGAHGANVLTF. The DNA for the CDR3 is TGTGCCAGCAGTGAACCCAGACAGGGGGCGCATGGGGCCAACGTCCTGACTTTC. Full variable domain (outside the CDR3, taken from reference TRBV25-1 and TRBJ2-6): EADIYQTPRYLVIGTGKKITLECSQTMGHDKMYWYQQDPGMELHLIHYSYGVNSTEKGDLSSESTVSRIRTEHFPLTLESARPSHTSQYLCASSEPRQGAHGANVLTFGAGSRLTVL.

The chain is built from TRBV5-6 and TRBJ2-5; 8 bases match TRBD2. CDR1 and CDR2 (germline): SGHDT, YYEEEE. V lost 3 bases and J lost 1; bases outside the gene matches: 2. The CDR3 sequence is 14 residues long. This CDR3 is CASSSAGGQETQYF. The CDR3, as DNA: TGTGCCAGCAGCTCCGCGGGGGGCCAAGAGACCCAGTACTTC.

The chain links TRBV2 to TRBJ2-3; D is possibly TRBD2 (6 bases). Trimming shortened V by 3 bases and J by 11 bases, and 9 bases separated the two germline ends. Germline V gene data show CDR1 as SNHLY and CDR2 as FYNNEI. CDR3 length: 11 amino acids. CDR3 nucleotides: TGTGCCAGCAGTGACTTCGGGGGGCAGTATTTT. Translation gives CASSDFGGQYF.

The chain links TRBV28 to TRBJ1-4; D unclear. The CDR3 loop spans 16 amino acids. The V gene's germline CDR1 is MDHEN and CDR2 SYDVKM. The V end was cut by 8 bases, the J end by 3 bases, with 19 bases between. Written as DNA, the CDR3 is TGTGCCAGCCTTGACGTCGAAAGGAGACCTAATGAAAAACTGTTTTTT. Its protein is CASLDVERRPNEKLFF.

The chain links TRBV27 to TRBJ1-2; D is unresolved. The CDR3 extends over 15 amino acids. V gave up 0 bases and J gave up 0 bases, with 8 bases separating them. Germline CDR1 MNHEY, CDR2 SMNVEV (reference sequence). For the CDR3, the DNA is TGTGCCAGCAGTTTATCGAACAGCCCTAACTATGGCTACACCTTC. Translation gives CASSLSNSPNYGYTF.

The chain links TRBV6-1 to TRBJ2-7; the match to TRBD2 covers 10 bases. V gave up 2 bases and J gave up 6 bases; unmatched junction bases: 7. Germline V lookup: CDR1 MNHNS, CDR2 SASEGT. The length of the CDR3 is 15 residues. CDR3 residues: CASSEMASGSGEQYF. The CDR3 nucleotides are TGTGCCAGCAGTGAAATGGCTAGCGGGAGTGGCGAGCAGTACTTC.

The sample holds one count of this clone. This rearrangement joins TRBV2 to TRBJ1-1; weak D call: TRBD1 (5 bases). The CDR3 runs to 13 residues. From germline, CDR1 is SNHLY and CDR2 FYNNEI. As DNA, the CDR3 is TGTACGAGGAGGAGGGGCGACAACACTGAAGCTTTCTTT. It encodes CTRRRGDNTEAFF.

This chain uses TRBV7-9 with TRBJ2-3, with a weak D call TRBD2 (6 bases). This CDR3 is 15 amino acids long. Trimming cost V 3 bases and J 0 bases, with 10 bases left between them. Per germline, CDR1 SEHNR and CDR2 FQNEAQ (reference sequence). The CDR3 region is CASSFSSVSTDTQYF. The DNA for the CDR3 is TGTGCCAGCAGCTTTTCTAGCGTCAGCACAGATACGCAGTATTTT.

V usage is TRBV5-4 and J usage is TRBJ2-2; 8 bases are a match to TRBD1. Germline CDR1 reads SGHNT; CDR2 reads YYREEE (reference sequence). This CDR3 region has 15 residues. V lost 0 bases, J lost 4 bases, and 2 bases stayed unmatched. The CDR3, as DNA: TGTGCCAGCAGCTTGGTTCAGGGGGCCACCGGGGAGCTGTTTTTT. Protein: CASSLVQGATGELFF.

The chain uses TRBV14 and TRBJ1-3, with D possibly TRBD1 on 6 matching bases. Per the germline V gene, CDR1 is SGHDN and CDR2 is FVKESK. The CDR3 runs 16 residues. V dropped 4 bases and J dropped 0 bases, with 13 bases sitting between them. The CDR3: CASSPGHLSSGNTIYF. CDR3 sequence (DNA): TGTGCCAGCAGCCCGGGACACCTAAGCTCTGGAAACACCATATATTTT.

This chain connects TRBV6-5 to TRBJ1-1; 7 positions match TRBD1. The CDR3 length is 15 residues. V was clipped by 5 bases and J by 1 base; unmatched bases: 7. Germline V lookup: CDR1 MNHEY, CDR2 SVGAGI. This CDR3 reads CASSRETGTNTEAFF. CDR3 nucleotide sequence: TGTGCCAGCAGTAGGGAGACAGGGACGAACACTGAAGCTTTCTTT.

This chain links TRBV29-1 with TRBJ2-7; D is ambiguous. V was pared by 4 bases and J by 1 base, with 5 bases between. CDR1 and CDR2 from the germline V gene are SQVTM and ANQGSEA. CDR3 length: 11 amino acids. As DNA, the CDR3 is TGCAGCGTTGCTTTTTCCTACGAGCAGTACTTC. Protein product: CSVAFSYEQYF.

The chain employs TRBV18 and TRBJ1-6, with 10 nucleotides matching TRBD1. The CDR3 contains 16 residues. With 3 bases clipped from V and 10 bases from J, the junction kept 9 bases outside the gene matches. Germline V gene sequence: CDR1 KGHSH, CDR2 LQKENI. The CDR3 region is CASSPLDRGHRSPLHF. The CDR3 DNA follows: TGTGCCAGCTCACCCCTTGACAGGGGGCATAGGTCACCCCTCCACTTT.

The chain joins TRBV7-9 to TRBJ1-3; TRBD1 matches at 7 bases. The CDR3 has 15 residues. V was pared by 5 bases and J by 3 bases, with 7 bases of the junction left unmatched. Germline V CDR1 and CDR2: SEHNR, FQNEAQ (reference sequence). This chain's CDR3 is CASSQGDGFGNTIYF. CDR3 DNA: TGTGCCAGCAGCCAGGGGGACGGGTTTGGAAACACCATATATTTT. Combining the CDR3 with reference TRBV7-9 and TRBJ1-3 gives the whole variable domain DTGVSQNPRHKITKRGQNVTFRCDPISEHNRLYWYRQTLGQGPEFLTYFQNEAQLEKSRLLSDRFSAERPKGSFSTLEIQRTEQGDSAMYLCASSQGDGFGNTIYFGEGSWLTVV.

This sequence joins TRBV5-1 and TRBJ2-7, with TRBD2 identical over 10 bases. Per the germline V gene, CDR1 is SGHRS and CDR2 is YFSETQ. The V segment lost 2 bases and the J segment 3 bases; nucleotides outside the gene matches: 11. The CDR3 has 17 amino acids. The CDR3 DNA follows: TGCGCCAGCAGCTTCGGGCTAGCGGGAGAAGTAAACTACGAGCAGTACTTC. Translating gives CASSFGLAGEVNYEQYF. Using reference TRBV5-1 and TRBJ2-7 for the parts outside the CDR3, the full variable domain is KAGVTQTPRYLIKTRGQQVTLSCSPISGHRSVSWYQQTPGQGLQFLFEYFSETQRNKGNFPGRFSGRQFSNSRSEMNVSTLELGDSALYLCASSFGLAGEVNYEQYFGPGTRLTVT.

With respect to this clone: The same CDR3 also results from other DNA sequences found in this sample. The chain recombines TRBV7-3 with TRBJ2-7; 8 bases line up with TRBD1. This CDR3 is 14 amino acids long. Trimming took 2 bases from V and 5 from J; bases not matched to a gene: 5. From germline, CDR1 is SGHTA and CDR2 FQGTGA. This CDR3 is CASSLAGGGNEQYF. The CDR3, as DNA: TGTGCCAGCAGCTTAGCAGGGGGCGGAAACGAGCAGTACTTC. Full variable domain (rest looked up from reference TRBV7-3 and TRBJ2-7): GAGVSQTPSNKVTEKGKYVELRCDPISGHTALYWYRQSLGQGPEFLIYFQGTGAADDSGLPNDRFFAVRPEGSVSTLKIQRTERGDSAVYLCASSLAGGGNEQYFGPGTRLTVT.

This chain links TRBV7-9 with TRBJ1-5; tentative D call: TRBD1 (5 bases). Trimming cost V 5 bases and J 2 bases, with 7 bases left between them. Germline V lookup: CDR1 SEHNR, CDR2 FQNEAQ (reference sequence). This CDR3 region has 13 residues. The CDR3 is CASSQGGNQPQHF. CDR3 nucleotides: TGTGCCAGCAGCCAGGGTGGCAATCAGCCCCAGCATTTT.

The CDR3 loop is CASRTDRYDYGYTF. CDR3 DNA sequence: TGTGCCAGTAGGACCGACAGGTACGACTATGGCTACACCTTC. The V gene is TRBV19, the J gene TRBJ1-2, with a possible D match to TRBD1 (6 bases). Trimming took 6 bases from V and 3 from J, leaving 14 bases between them. The CDR3 is 14 amino acids. CDR1 is LNHDA, CDR2 SQIVND, per germline (reference sequence).

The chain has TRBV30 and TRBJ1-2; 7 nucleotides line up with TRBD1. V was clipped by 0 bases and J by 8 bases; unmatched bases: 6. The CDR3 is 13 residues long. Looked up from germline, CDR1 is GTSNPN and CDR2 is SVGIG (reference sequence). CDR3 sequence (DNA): TGTGCCTGGAGTGTACCGGGACAGATAGGCTACACCTTC. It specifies CAWSVPGQIGYTF.

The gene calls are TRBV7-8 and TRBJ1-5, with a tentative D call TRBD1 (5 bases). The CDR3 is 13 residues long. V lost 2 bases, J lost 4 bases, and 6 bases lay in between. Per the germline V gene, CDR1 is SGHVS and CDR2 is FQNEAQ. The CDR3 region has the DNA TGTGCCAGCAGCTTACGGGGGAATCAGCCCCAGCATTTT. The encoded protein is CASSLRGNQPQHF.

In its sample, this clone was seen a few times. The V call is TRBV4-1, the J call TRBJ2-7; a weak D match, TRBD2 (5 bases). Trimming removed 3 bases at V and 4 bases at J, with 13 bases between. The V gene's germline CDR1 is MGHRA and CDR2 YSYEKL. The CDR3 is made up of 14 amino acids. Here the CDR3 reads CASSQAGRLYEQYF. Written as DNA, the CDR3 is TGCGCCAGCAGCCAGGCGGGCAGACTTTACGAGCAGTACTTC.